Listed below are T cell receptor beta chains from one sample, sequenced in a study of OX40 agonist ivuxolimab in advanced cancers. Generated by immunoSEQ multiplex PCR, the TCRdb table keeps only in-frame clones and is missing some. The profile covers roughly 76,000 clones, with more than 85% appearing a single time and approximately 8% taken by the ten largest. The sample in question was CD4+ or CD8+ T cells sorted from blood, obtained in a trial of the OX40 agonist ivuxolimab. The source is an adult with an advanced solid tumor such as melanoma, head and neck, liver or kidney cancer. Each CDR3 is given with its conserved first and last residue. A D gene is named only where the DNA matches it firmly. Size is stated for part of the rows, as once, few or many counts, or as a class when the clone is expanded.

j_call | clone_size | d_call | v_call | cdr3_aa | cdr3_nt
TRBJ1-5 | NA | NA | TRBV6-5 | CASGEDGSNQPQHF | TGTGCCAGCGGAGAGGACGGTAGCAATCAGCCCCAGCATTTT
TRBJ2-3 | NA | NA | TRBV7-2 | CASSFLPGSDTQYF | TGTGCCAGCAGCTTTCTCCCTGGATCAGATACGCAGTATTTT
TRBJ2-7 | NA | NA | TRBV5-1 | CASNAQGDFSYEQYF | TGCGCCAGCAATGCCCAGGGGGACTTTTCCTACGAGCAGTACTTC
TRBJ1-6 | few | NA | TRBV5-1 | CASRPGLRNSPLHF | TGCGCCAGCAGGCCGGGACTGAGGAATTCACCCCTCCACTTT
TRBJ1-6 | few | TRBD1 | TRBV28 | CASSADREVRSPLHF | TGTGCCAGCAGTGCTGACAGGGAGGTACGTTCACCCCTCCACTTT
TRBJ1-5 | NA | TRBD1 | TRBV19 | CASSPTAGTGANQPQHF | TGTGCCAGTAGTCCGACCGCCGGGACAGGGGCCAATCAGCCCCAGCATTTT
TRBJ1-1 | NA | TRBD1 | TRBV11-3 | CASSRDRSLNTEAFF | TGTGCCAGCAGCCGGGACAGGAGCTTGAACACTGAAGCTTTCTTT
TRBJ1-2 | NA | NA | TRBV5-6 | CASSWRSGSYGYTF | TGTGCCAGCAGCTGGAGATCAGGGAGCTATGGCTACACCTTC
TRBJ2-1 | NA | TRBD2 | TRBV15 | CATSREGLGGRISNEQFF | TGTGCCACCAGCAGAGAAGGCCTTGGCGGGAGGATTTCCAATGAGCAGTTCTTC
TRBJ2-2 | NA | TRBD1 | TRBV14 | CASSLRQGQNTGELFF | TGTGCCAGCAGCCTACGACAGGGACAGAACACCGGGGAGCTGTTTTTT
TRBJ2-5 | few | NA | TRBV5-4 | CASSSSGETQYF | TGTGCCAGCAGCTCCAGCGGAGAGACCCAGTACTTC
TRBJ1-3 | NA | NA | TRBV5-4 | CASSWDPGMGNTIYF | TGTGCCAGCAGCTGGGACCCTGGAATGGGAAACACCATATATTTT
TRBJ2-5 | NA | NA | TRBV5-6 | CASSLDMRGREETQYF | TGTGCCAGCAGCTTGGATATGCGGGGGCGGGAAGAGACCCAGTACTTC
TRBJ1-1 | NA | NA | TRBV15 | CATSRVLDSGAFF | TGTGCCACCAGCAGAGTCCTAGACAGCGGCGCTTTCTTT
TRBJ2-2 | NA | NA | TRBV27 | CASSFEGAGELFF | TGTGCCAGCAGTTTCGAGGGGGCCGGGGAGCTGTTTTTT
TRBJ2-3 | NA | TRBD1 | TRBV23-1 | CASRHYRGQGDTQYF | TGCGCCAGCAGGCACTACAGGGGGCAGGGTGATACGCAGTATTTT
TRBJ2-3 | NA | TRBD2 | TRBV5-4 | CASSRGTSGTTDTQYF | TGTGCCAGCAGCAGAGGGACTAGCGGGACCACAGATACGCAGTATTTT
TRBJ2-7 | NA | NA | TRBV5-8 | CASSLRGQQYF | TGTGCCAGCAGCCTACGCGGCCAGCAGTACTTC
TRBJ2-3 | NA | NA | TRBV7-3 | CASSYGLGSDTQYF | TGTGCCAGCAGCTACGGACTGGGATCGGATACGCAGTATTTT
TRBJ2-6 | once | TRBD1 | TRBV9 | CASSPQGVPLSGANVLTF | TGTGCCAGCAGCCCTCAGGGGGTTCCCCTCTCTGGGGCCAACGTCCTGACTTTC
TRBJ2-5 | NA | TRBD1 | TRBV5-1 | CASLSGGQLKETQYF | TGCGCCAGCCTTTCTGGGGGACAGCTTAAAGAGACCCAGTACTTC
TRBJ2-2 | NA | NA | TRBV11-2 | CASSLGVRESGELFF | TGTGCCAGCAGCTTAGGGGTCAGGGAGAGCGGGGAGCTGTTTTTT
TRBJ2-1 | NA | NA | TRBV21-1 | CASSKVYLRGEQFF | TGTGCCAGCAGCAAAGTTTACCTAAGAGGTGAGCAGTTCTTC
TRBJ1-5 | NA | NA | TRBV7-9 | CASSPRGGSSQPQHF | TGTGCCAGCAGCCCACGGGGGGGGTCGTCTCAGCCCCAGCATTTT
TRBJ1-6 | NA | NA | TRBV6-1 | CASSESSYNSPLHF | TGTGCCAGCAGTGAAAGCTCCTATAATTCACCCCTCCACTTT
TRBJ2-7 | NA | NA | TRBV29-1 | CSVEFSGSRGEQYF | TGCAGCGTTGAATTCTCGGGATCCCGGGGCGAGCAGTACTTC
TRBJ1-3 | NA | TRBD1 | TRBV28 | CASRGSQGTGNTIYF | TGTGCCAGCAGGGGGTCACAGGGGACTGGAAACACCATATATTTT
TRBJ2-2 | NA | NA | TRBV9 | CASSVSGTNTGELFF | TGTGCCAGCAGCGTGTCTGGGACCAACACCGGGGAGCTGTTTTTT
TRBJ2-1 | NA | TRBD1 | TRBV7-9 | CASSLAGQIYNEQFF | TGTGCCAGCAGCTTAGCGGGACAGATCTACAATGAGCAGTTCTTC
TRBJ2-7 | NA | TRBD2 | TRBV10-3 | CAISEGTSGREQYF | TGTGCCATCAGTGAGGGGACTAGCGGGAGAGAGCAGTACTTC
TRBJ2-4 | NA | TRBD1 | TRBV2 | CASSVSTGQAIIQYF | TGTGCCAGCAGTGTTTCGACGGGACAGGCCATCATTCAGTACTTC
TRBJ1-5 | few | TRBD1 | TRBV5-8 | CASSPIRQGVGINQPQHF | TGTGCCAGCAGCCCTATCAGACAGGGAGTGGGGATCAATCAGCCCCAGCATTTT
TRBJ2-1 | NA | TRBD2 | TRBV5-6 | CASLLRTSGYNEQFF | TGTGCCAGTCTACTTCGGACTAGCGGTTACAATGAGCAGTTCTTC
TRBJ2-1 | NA | TRBD1 | TRBV28 | CASSTGQAPWMQFF | TGTGCCAGCAGTACGGGACAGGCCCCTTGGATGCAGTTCTTC
TRBJ2-2 | once | TRBD1 | TRBV5-1 | CASSFTGGSSTGELFF | TGCGCCAGCAGCTTTACAGGGGGCAGTAGCACCGGGGAGCTGTTTTTT
TRBJ1-5 | NA | NA | TRBV7-2 | CASSLEAIIGQPQHF | TGTGCCAGCAGCTTGGAGGCGATAATCGGGCAGCCCCAGCATTTT
TRBJ1-5 | NA | NA | TRBV19 | CASSIQGGQPQHF | TGTGCCAGTAGTATACAGGGAGGTCAGCCCCAGCATTTT
TRBJ2-7 | once | TRBD2 | TRBV30 | CASPGLADEQYF | TGTGCCTCACCGGGACTAGCAGACGAGCAGTACTTC
TRBJ1-1 | NA | TRBD1 | TRBV7-2 | CASSHRDRYEAFF | TGTGCCAGCAGCCACCGGGACAGATATGAAGCTTTCTTT
TRBJ2-1 | NA | NA | TRBV6-1 | CASSEDLSAYNEQFF | TGTGCCAGCAGTGAAGATTTGTCCGCCTACAATGAGCAGTTCTTC
TRBJ2-3 | NA | NA | TRBV19 | CATSGGTDTQYF | TGTGCCACGTCGGGGGGCACAGATACGCAGTATTTT
TRBJ2-3 | NA | TRBD2 | TRBV7-2 | CASSLKTSGGVTQYF | TGTGCCAGCAGCTTAAAGACTAGCGGGGGGGTTACGCAGTATTTT
TRBJ1-2 | NA | NA | TRBV2 | CASSGRQGGGYTF | TGTGCCAGCAGTGGGCGGCAGGGTGGTGGCTACACCTTC